A single sample gave rise to the 31 T cell receptor beta chains below, sequenced in a study of blood T cell repertoires in COVID-19. TCRdb keeps only in-frame clones here, not all; method: immunoSEQ multiplex PCR. The profile shows about 370,000 clones, approximately 90% of them singletons. Source material: PBMCs or T cells enriched from blood (not recorded which). Source of these receptors: a woman aged 40-49 years who had been exposed to COVID-19.

The chain recombines TRBV29-1 with TRBJ1-4; a possible D gene is TRBD1 (5 bases). V was cut by 3 bases and J by 5 bases, with 10 bases left in between. Germline V lookup: CDR1 SQVTM, CDR2 ANQGSEA. There are 13 residues in the CDR3. The CDR3 sequence: CSVDPGGNEKLFF. CDR3 coding DNA: TGCAGCGTTGATCCGGGGGGAAATGAAAAACTGTTTTTT. The full variable domain, in which reference TRBV29-1 and TRBJ1-4 provide the parts outside the CDR3, is SAVISQKPSRDICQRGTSLTIQCQVDSQVTMMFWYRQQPGQSLTLIATANQGSEATYESGFVIDKFPISRPNLTFSTLTVSNMSPEDSSIYLCSVDPGGNEKLFFGSGTQLSVL.

The V gene is TRBV14, the J gene TRBJ1-2, with a tentative D call TRBD1 (5 bases). Trimming cost V 1 base and J 8 bases, with 17 bases left between them. The CDR3 loop spans 15 amino acids. Germline assignment: CDR1 SGHDN and CDR2 FVKESK. The CDR3: CASSQVDAGIYGYTF. CDR3 nucleotide sequence: TGTGCCAGCAGCCAAGTTGATGCAGGGATCTACGGCTACACCTTC. The full variable domain, in which reference TRBV14 and TRBJ1-2 provide the parts outside the CDR3, is EAGVTQFPSHSVIEKGQTVTLRCDPISGHDNLYWYRRVMGKEIKFLLHFVKESKQDESGMPNNRFLAERTGGTYSTLKVQPAELEDSGVYFCASSQVDAGIYGYTFGSGTRLTVV.

The chain carries TRBV13 and TRBJ2-7; the D gene is possibly TRBD1 (6 bases). Germline CDR1 and CDR2: PRHDT and FYEKMQ (reference sequence). The CDR3 is 14 residues long. V was shortened by 5 bases and J by 0 bases, with 11 bases between the two germline ends. CDR3 nucleotides: TGTGCCAGCAGCCGGACAGTTAGCTCCTACGAGCAGTACTTC. Its translation: CASSRTVSSYEQYF.

This clone was seen only once. The chain carries TRBV5-8 and TRBJ2-1, with 7 bases aligning to TRBD1. V lost 4 bases, J lost 5 bases, and 6 bases stayed unmatched. CDR1 SGHTS and CDR2 YDEGEE come from the germline V gene. This CDR3 contains 14 residues. The CDR3 spells CASSVKGANNEQFF. The CDR3, as DNA: TGTGCCAGCAGCGTGAAGGGGGCGAACAATGAGCAGTTCTTC.

The chain is built from TRBV27 and TRBJ1-2; the match to TRBD1 covers 8 bases. CDR1 is MNHEY and CDR2 is SMNVEV in the germline V gene (reference sequence). The J segment lost 12 bases and the V segment lost 6 bases, leaving 9 bases of the junction unmatched. The CDR3 is made up of 12 amino acids. The CDR3 reads CASSDRGRGNTF. DNA for the CDR3: TGTGCCAGCAGCGACAGGGGAAGGGGAAACACCTTC.

This clone occurred once. J is TRBJ2-3 and V is TRBV10-3, with 8 bases identical to TRBD1. The CDR3 runs to 13 residues. From germline, CDR1 is ENHRY and CDR2 SYGVKD. The junction had 7 bases not matched to a gene; V was cut back by 11 bases and J by 3 bases. The DNA of the CDR3 is TGTGCCGTCCAGGGGGCTGGTACAGATACGCAGTATTTT. This codes for CAVQGAGTDTQYF.

J is TRBJ2-7 and V is TRBV7-2; D unclear. Germline V CDR1 and CDR2: SGHTA, FQGNSA. With 5 bases removed from V and 0 bases from J, the gap between germline ends came to 5 bases. The CDR3 has 12 residues. CDR3 sequence: CASSLSSYEQYF. Here the CDR3 DNA reads TGTGCCAGCAGCCTGAGCTCCTACGAGCAGTACTTC.

The table lists this clone with a count of one. The CDR3 DNA reads as TGTGCCAGCAGTGAAGACAGGGGGTTGGAGACCCAGTACTTC. This translates into CASSEDRGLETQYF. This rearrangement joins TRBV25-1 to TRBJ2-5, with TRBD1 identical over 9 bases. Germline V gives CDR1 MGHDK, CDR2 SYGVNS. Trimming cost V 2 bases and J 5 bases; bases outside gene matches: 3. This CDR3 is built from 14 residues.

This clone was recorded only once. CDR3: CASSSRGQGSFSSGNTIYF. CDR3 DNA: TGCGCCAGCAGCTCCCGGGGACAGGGTTCCTTTTCCTCTGGAAACACCATATATTTT. The chain recombines TRBV5-1 with TRBJ1-3, with TRBD1 identical over 9 bases. Germline CDR1 and CDR2: SGHRS and YFSETQ. With V trimmed by 3 bases and J by 0 bases, 13 bases remained unmatched. The CDR3 length is 19 residues.

The chain couples TRBV2 to TRBJ1-5; possible D gene TRBD1, 6 bases. Germline values: CDR1 SNHLY, CDR2 FYNNEI. The CDR3 has 15 residues. With 9 bases removed from V and 2 bases from J, the gap between germline ends came to 17 bases. In DNA, the CDR3 is TGTGCCAGTACAAAACAGGGAAGGGGCAATCAGCCCCAGCATTTT. It is translated as CASTKQGRGNQPQHF.

V gene TRBV7-9 combines with J gene TRBJ2-1; possibly TRBD1 for D (5 bases). The ends were cut back, 1 base at V and 5 bases at J, with 18 bases in the middle. Germline lookup yields CDR1 SEHNR and CDR2 FQNEAQ (reference sequence). This CDR3 is built from 17 residues. The CDR3 protein is CASSLERRLGPNNEQFF. For the CDR3, the DNA is TGTGCCAGCAGCTTAGAGCGACGGTTGGGGCCAAACAATGAGCAGTTCTTC.

The chain uses TRBV7-6 and TRBJ2-3, with 10 nucleotides matching TRBD2. V was pared by 5 bases and J by 0 bases, with 11 bases of the junction left unmatched. The CDR3 has 18 residues. CDR1 is SGHVS, CDR2 FNYEAQ, per germline. CDR3 residues: CASSNSGGPRSSTDTQYF. The CDR3 region has the DNA TGTGCCAGCAGCAATAGCGGGGGGCCAAGGTCTAGCACAGATACGCAGTATTTT.

In the case of this clone: Within the sample, other DNA sequences also encode this same CDR3. The chain recombines TRBV5-1 with TRBJ1-3; D is possibly TRBD1 (5 bases). The CDR3 loop spans 15 amino acids. Trimming cost V 0 bases and J 1 base, with 8 bases left between them. Germline CDR1 reads SGHRS; CDR2 reads YFSETQ. The CDR3 loop reads CASSLGTGSGNTIYF. The CDR3 nucleotides read TGCGCCAGCAGCTTGGGAACAGGTTCTGGAAACACCATATATTTT.

This chain links TRBV9 with TRBJ1-2; 10 bases are a match to TRBD1. After removal of 4 bases from V and 8 bases from J, the junction contained 8 bases not matched to a gene. This CDR3 has 14 amino acids. CDR1 is SGDLS, CDR2 YYNGEE, per germline. The CDR3 sequence is CASSSDRGRGGYTF. Written as DNA, the CDR3 is TGTGCCAGCAGCTCAGACAGGGGGCGCGGGGGCTACACCTTC.

This clone was counted between two and nine times. This chain joins TRBV5-1 and TRBJ1-4; 11 bases are a match to TRBD1. V shed 4 bases and J 0 bases; nucleotides not matched to a gene: 5. The CDR3 extends over 17 amino acids. The V gene's germline CDR1 is SGHRS and CDR2 YFSETQ. This chain's CDR3 is CASSNRDRGATNEKLFF. CDR3 bases: TGCGCCAGCAGCAACCGGGACAGGGGGGCAACTAATGAAAAACTGTTTTTT.

This chain links TRBV5-1 with TRBJ2-1, with D perhaps matching TRBD2 (5 bases). The V and J ends lost 4 bases and 0 bases respectively, with 11 bases between them. CDR1 and CDR2 from the germline V gene are SGHRS and YFSETQ. CDR3 length: 15 residues. CDR3 sequence reads: CASSPGINSYNEQFF. The CDR3, as DNA: TGCGCCAGCAGCCCGGGGATAAACTCCTACAATGAGCAGTTCTTC.

The V gene is TRBV3-1 (or the pseudogene TRBV3-2), the J gene TRBJ2-5, with D possibly being TRBD2 (5 bases). Germline V CDR1 and CDR2: LGHDT, YNNKEL (reference sequence). V lost 6 bases, J lost 1 base, and 6 bases lay in between. The CDR3 is made up of 12 amino acids. The chain's CDR3 is CASSRGQETQYF. CDR3 sequence (DNA): TGTGCCAGCAGTCGGGGCCAAGAGACCCAGTACTTC.

The chain couples TRBV19 to TRBJ1-5, with 7 bases that match TRBD1. The CDR3 runs 16 residues. Unmatched junction bases numbered 13, after V lost 5 bases and J lost 6 bases. The germline V gene encodes CDR1 LNHDA and CDR2 SQIVND (reference sequence). CDR3 nucleotide sequence: TGTGCCAGTAGTTTTTCAGGGGGAGCCAGCGTTCAGCCCCAGCATTTT. This sequence encodes CASSFSGGASVQPQHF.

This clone was counted many times. The rearrangement joins TRBV3-1 (or the pseudogene TRBV3-2) to TRBJ1-3, with a possible D match to TRBD1 (5 bases). The V gene lost 4 bases and the J gene lost 2 bases, with 15 bases spanning the gap. This CDR3 spans 16 amino acids. The germline gives CDR1 LGHDT, CDR2 YNNKEL (reference sequence). The CDR3 sequence: CASSPLRGFTGNTIYF. As DNA, the CDR3 is TGTGCCAGCAGCCCCCTGCGGGGCTTCACTGGAAACACCATATATTTT.

The chain links TRBV5-1 to TRBJ2-1; 11 nucleotides line up with TRBD2. The CDR3 length is 16 residues. Trimming at V came to 4 bases and at J to 7 bases, leaving 10 bases not matched to a gene. Germline V lookup: CDR1 SGHRS, CDR2 YFSETQ. The CDR3 spells CASSLLAGGGPNEQFF. The DNA for the CDR3 is TGCGCCAGCAGCCTCCTAGCGGGAGGAGGCCCGAATGAGCAGTTCTTC.

The V gene is TRBV18, the J gene TRBJ1-5; perhaps TRBD1 as D (5 bases). Trimming removed 3 bases from V and 5 bases from J, with 8 bases in between. This CDR3 has 13 residues. The germline CDR1 and CDR2 sequences are KGHSH and LQKENI. CDR3 DNA sequence: TGTGCCAGCTCACCGGACACCGATCAGCCCCAGCATTTT. Translation gives CASSPDTDQPQHF. Drawing the rest from reference TRBV18 and TRBJ1-5, the complete variable domain is NAGVMQNPRHLVRRRGQEARLRCSPMKGHSHVYWYRQLPEEGLKFMVYLQKENIIDESGMPKERFSAEFPKEGPSILRIQQVVRGDSAAYFCASSPDTDQPQHFGDGTRLSIL.

The chain employs TRBV18 and TRBJ2-1; TRBD2 aligns across 7 bases. This CDR3 comprises 16 residues. V lost 4 bases, J lost 2 bases, and 8 bases stayed unmatched. Germline V gene sequence: CDR1 KGHSH, CDR2 LQKENI. DNA for the CDR3: TGTGCCAGCTCACAATCCGGGACTATCCCCTACAATGAGCAGTTCTTC. This encodes CASSQSGTIPYNEQFF. Combining the CDR3 with reference TRBV18 and TRBJ2-1 gives the whole variable domain NAGVMQNPRHLVRRRGQEARLRCSPMKGHSHVYWYRQLPEEGLKFMVYLQKENIIDESGMPKERFSAEFPKEGPSILRIQQVVRGDSAAYFCASSQSGTIPYNEQFFGPGTRLTVL.

This chain links TRBV25-1 with TRBJ1-5; 7 positions agree with TRBD1. The CDR3 spans 15 residues. After removal of 3 bases from V and 3 bases from J, the junction contained 5 bases not matched to a gene. CDR1 is MGHDK, CDR2 SYGVNS, per germline. CDR3 residues: CASSEAGTANQPQHF. The CDR3 DNA reads as TGTGCCAGCAGTGAGGCCGGGACAGCCAATCAGCCCCAGCATTTT.

V gene TRBV9 combines with J gene TRBJ2-7, with 8 bases lining up with TRBD2. Germline-derived CDR1 and CDR2 are SGDLS and YYNGEE. With 1 base clipped from V and 3 bases from J, the junction kept 15 bases outside the gene matches. The CDR3 runs to 18 residues. The CDR3 is CASSVKAGGVGSSYEQYF. The CDR3 region has the DNA TGTGCCAGCAGCGTAAAGGCGGGGGGAGTGGGCTCGAGCTACGAGCAGTACTTC.

This clone occurred once. The sample has other DNA sequences that encode this CDR3 too. This chain links TRBV18 with TRBJ1-5; D possibly corresponds to TRBD1 (5 bases). Germline V gene data show CDR1 as KGHSH and CDR2 as LQKENI. V was cut by 3 bases and J by 1 base, with 7 bases left in between. This CDR3 region has 14 residues. The CDR3 spells CASSPQGSNQPQHF. The DNA of the CDR3 is TGTGCCAGCTCACCGCAGGGAAGCAATCAGCCCCAGCATTTT. The variable domain in full, with the rest retrieved from reference TRBV18 and TRBJ1-5, is NAGVMQNPRHLVRRRGQEARLRCSPMKGHSHVYWYRQLPEEGLKFMVYLQKENIIDESGMPKERFSAEFPKEGPSILRIQQVVRGDSAAYFCASSPQGSNQPQHFGDGTRLSIL.

The V gene is TRBV7-2, the J gene TRBJ2-7, with D perhaps matching TRBD2 (6 bases). The CDR3 runs to 15 residues. Trimming removed 0 bases from V and 2 bases from J, with 11 bases in between. Germline CDR1 and CDR2: SGHTA and FQGNSA. The CDR3 DNA follows: TGTGCCAGCAGCTTAGCCGTACGGACTACCTACGAGCAGTACTTC. Translated: CASSLAVRTTYEQYF.

The chain recombines TRBV7-8 with TRBJ1-1; 8 bases are shared with TRBD1. The ends lost 1 base at V and 4 bases at J; junction bases unmatched: 14. The germline CDR1 and CDR2 sequences are SGHVS and FQNEAQ. CDR3 length: 18 residues. The CDR3 loop reads CASSLEFPLQGQVTEAFF. In DNA form, the CDR3 reads TGTGCCAGCAGCTTAGAATTCCCCTTACAGGGACAGGTCACTGAAGCTTTCTTT.

The chain employs TRBV5-1 and TRBJ2-7, with 7 bases aligning to TRBD1. Germline CDR1 reads SGHRS; CDR2 reads YFSETQ. V lost 4 bases and J lost 0; bases outside the gene matches: 10. The CDR3 contains 16 residues. This CDR3 reads CASSGGTGEFSYEQYF. The CDR3 region has the DNA TGCGCCAGCAGCGGAGGCACAGGGGAATTCTCCTACGAGCAGTACTTC.

This chain joins TRBV5-4 and TRBJ2-7; 12 bases agree with TRBD1. Germline V gene sequence: CDR1 SGHNT, CDR2 YYREEE (reference sequence). The CDR3 length is 14 residues. J was trimmed by 13 bases and V by 7 bases; bases with no gene match: 15. CDR3 amino acids: CASGLGTGGGRVYF. The CDR3, as DNA: TGTGCCAGCGGACTCGGGACAGGGGGCGGAAGGGTTTACTTC.

This clone has only one observation. Other DNA sequences of this sample code for an identical CDR3. V usage is TRBV7-2 and J usage is TRBJ2-1; perhaps TRBD2 as D (5 bases). Germline CDR1 SGHTA, CDR2 FQGNSA. V shed 1 base and J shed 3 bases, with 10 bases lying between them. This CDR3 is 15 amino acids long. The chain's CDR3 is CASSLGLAGYNEQFF. The CDR3 DNA is TGTGCCAGCAGCTTAGGGCTAGCAGGCTACAATGAGCAGTTCTTC.

The V gene is TRBV30, the J gene TRBJ2-5; no definite D call. The CDR3 covers 10 residues. Germline loops: CDR1 GTSNPN, CDR2 SVGIG (reference sequence). Trimming pared 2 bases from V and 5 bases from J, leaving 3 bases between. This CDR3 is CAWSRETQYF. The CDR3 DNA is TGTGCCTGGAGTCGGGAGACCCAGTACTTC. Drawing the rest from reference TRBV30 and TRBJ2-5, the complete variable domain is SQTIHQWPATLVQPVGSPLSLECTVEGTSNPNLYWYRQAAGRGLQLLFYSVGIGQISSEVPQNLSASRPQDRQFILSSKKLLLSDSGFYLCAWSRETQYFGPGTRLLVL.